A selection of T cell receptor beta chains follows, all from one sample in a study of blood T cell repertoires in COVID-19. Method: immunoSEQ multiplex PCR; TCRdb's copy keeps in-frame clones and lacks some. The sample lists tens of thousands of clones; 80% were seen once. The sample was peripheral blood. The receptors were sampled from a woman aged 80 or over with acute or convalescent COVID-19. CDR3s include the opening cysteine and the closing phenylalanine or tryptophan. A D gene is named only where the DNA matches it firmly. Rows may omit the clone size; those that give it use once, few, many or a size class.

d_call: TRBD2
clone_size: -
v_call: TRBV3-1/TRBV3-2
j_call: TRBJ2-2
cdr3_nt: TGTGCCAGCAGCCAAGAGCGGACTAGCGGGATGACCGGGGAGCTGTTTTTT
cdr3_aa: CASSQERTSGMTGELFF

d_call: -
clone_size: -
v_call: TRBV2
j_call: TRBJ2-4
cdr3_nt: TGTGCCAGCGGTGGGCTAGCCAAAAACATTCAGTACTTC
cdr3_aa: CASGGLAKNIQYF

d_call: TRBD1
clone_size: -
v_call: TRBV25-1
j_call: TRBJ2-2
cdr3_nt: TGTGCCAGCAGTGACCTCCGGACAGGGGGGAACACCGGGGAGCTGTTTTTT
cdr3_aa: CASSDLRTGGNTGELFF

d_call: -
clone_size: -
v_call: TRBV5-1
j_call: TRBJ1-4
cdr3_nt: TGCGCCAGCAAGGGGCAGATTAATGAAAAACTGTTTTTT
cdr3_aa: CASKGQINEKLFF

d_call: -
clone_size: -
v_call: TRBV5-1
j_call: TRBJ1-4
cdr3_nt: TGCGCCAGCAGCTTCATCCAGGCGGGGGAAAAACTGTTTTTT
cdr3_aa: CASSFIQAGEKLFF

d_call: -
clone_size: once
v_call: TRBV5-1
j_call: TRBJ2-7
cdr3_nt: TGCGCCAGCAGCTTGGGGATTTCGACAGAAGAGACCTACGAGCAGTACTTC
cdr3_aa: CASSLGISTEETYEQYF

d_call: -
clone_size: -
v_call: TRBV11-2
j_call: TRBJ1-1
cdr3_nt: TGTGCCAGCAGCTCCTTACAGGTGTATGACACTGAAGCTTTCTTT
cdr3_aa: CASSSLQVYDTEAFF

d_call: -
clone_size: -
v_call: TRBV5-1
j_call: TRBJ1-2
cdr3_nt: TGCGCCAGCAGCGTACAGGGAGCGCTCTATGGCTACACCTTC
cdr3_aa: CASSVQGALYGYTF

d_call: -
clone_size: -
v_call: TRBV6-5
j_call: TRBJ2-7
cdr3_nt: TGTGCCAGCAGTACAGGGTACTCCTACGAGCAGTACTTC
cdr3_aa: CASSTGYSYEQYF

d_call: -
clone_size: -
v_call: TRBV2
j_call: TRBJ2-7
cdr3_nt: TGTGCCACCCGGCGGGACAGCAACACCGTATCCTACGAGCAGTACTTC
cdr3_aa: CATRRDSNTVSYEQYF

d_call: -
clone_size: few
v_call: TRBV7-3
j_call: TRBJ2-1
cdr3_nt: TGTGCCAGCAGCTTGGGGGGGCCATACAATGAGCAGTTCTTC
cdr3_aa: CASSLGGPYNEQFF

d_call: -
clone_size: -
v_call: TRBV7-2
j_call: TRBJ2-1
cdr3_nt: TGTGCCAGCAGCTGGGGCCCGATCTTGAGCTCTTACAATGAGCAGTTCTTC
cdr3_aa: CASSWGPILSSYNEQFF

d_call: -
clone_size: -
v_call: TRBV4-2
j_call: TRBJ2-5
cdr3_nt: TGTGCCAGCAGCCCCTCGACTGGAGAGACCCAGTACTTC
cdr3_aa: CASSPSTGETQYF

d_call: -
clone_size: -
v_call: TRBV12-2
j_call: TRBJ1-5
cdr3_nt: TGTGCAAGTCGCCGCGGGACAGGGAAGCAGCCCCAGCATTTT
cdr3_aa: CASRRGTGKQPQHF

d_call: TRBD1
clone_size: -
v_call: TRBV30
j_call: TRBJ2-7
cdr3_nt: TGTGCCTGGGCGCCGGGACAGGGGTACGAGCAGTACTTC
cdr3_aa: CAWAPGQGYEQYF

d_call: -
clone_size: few
v_call: TRBV4-1
j_call: TRBJ2-1
cdr3_nt: TGCGCCAGCAGCCCCAGGTCTAGCGGGACAGGCAATGAGCAGTTCTTC
cdr3_aa: CASSPRSSGTGNEQFF

d_call: -
clone_size: -
v_call: TRBV5-4
j_call: TRBJ2-5
cdr3_nt: TGTGCCAGCAGCTTGGTAACCCACATGCCCCAAGAGACCCAGTACTTC
cdr3_aa: CASSLVTHMPQETQYF

d_call: -
clone_size: -
v_call: TRBV6-6
j_call: TRBJ1-3
cdr3_nt: TGTGCCAGCTCGGGAAACACCATATATTTT
cdr3_aa: CASSGNTIYF

d_call: TRBD1
clone_size: -
v_call: TRBV6-5
j_call: TRBJ1-5
cdr3_nt: TGTGCCAGCGCGGGACAGGGTAGCAATCAGCCCCAGCATTTT
cdr3_aa: CASAGQGSNQPQHF

d_call: TRBD2
clone_size: -
v_call: TRBV7-8
j_call: TRBJ2-2
cdr3_nt: TGTGCCAGCAGCAAATCCGGGACTAGCGGTTTGACCGGGGAGCTGTTTTTT
cdr3_aa: CASSKSGTSGLTGELFF

d_call: TRBD2
clone_size: -
v_call: TRBV6-2/TRBV6-3
j_call: TRBJ2-7
cdr3_nt: TGTGCCAGCAGTTACCTTGGGACTAGCGGCTCCTACGAGCAGTACTTC
cdr3_aa: CASSYLGTSGSYEQYF

d_call: TRBD1
clone_size: -
v_call: TRBV4-2
j_call: TRBJ2-1
cdr3_nt: TGTGCCAGCAGCCCGGACAGGGGAAGCACACACAATGAGCAGTTCTTC
cdr3_aa: CASSPDRGSTHNEQFF

d_call: TRBD2
clone_size: -
v_call: TRBV15
j_call: TRBJ2-2
cdr3_nt: TGTGCCACCAGCAGAGATGCGGGAGGTTTTGACACCGGGGAGCTGTTTTTT
cdr3_aa: CATSRDAGGFDTGELFF

d_call: -
clone_size: -
v_call: TRBV6-5
j_call: TRBJ2-5
cdr3_nt: TGTGCCAGCAGTTACTCGAACCTAGCGCCAGTCACCCAGTACTTC
cdr3_aa: CASSYSNLAPVTQYF

d_call: TRBD1
clone_size: -
v_call: TRBV27
j_call: TRBJ2-5
cdr3_nt: TGTGCCAGTGGGGACAGGGGGCCGTGGGAGACCCAGTACTTC
cdr3_aa: CASGDRGPWETQYF

d_call: TRBD2
clone_size: -
v_call: TRBV5-1
j_call: TRBJ2-7
cdr3_nt: TGCGCCAGCAGCTTGGGTACCACTAGCGGGGGGGCCATTGACGAGCAGTACTTC
cdr3_aa: CASSLGTTSGGAIDEQYF

d_call: -
clone_size: -
v_call: TRBV29-1
j_call: TRBJ1-1
cdr3_nt: TGCAGCGCTCATCCGGGGTTTGGTCTCAACACTGAAGCTTTCTTT
cdr3_aa: CSAHPGFGLNTEAFF

d_call: TRBD2
clone_size: -
v_call: TRBV5-4
j_call: TRBJ2-3
cdr3_nt: TGTGCCAGCAGCCCAACCGCCCCGGGTACTAGCGGCACCTCAGATACGCAGTATTTT
cdr3_aa: CASSPTAPGTSGTSDTQYF

d_call: TRBD1
clone_size: -
v_call: TRBV18
j_call: TRBJ2-7
cdr3_nt: TGTGCCAGCTCACCAGACAGGGACTCCTACGAGCAGTACTTC
cdr3_aa: CASSPDRDSYEQYF

d_call: -
clone_size: -
v_call: TRBV5-1
j_call: TRBJ1-4
cdr3_nt: TGCGCCAGCAGCTTCCAGGGAACTAATGAAAAACTGTTTTTT
cdr3_aa: CASSFQGTNEKLFF

d_call: -
clone_size: -
v_call: TRBV3-1/TRBV3-2
j_call: TRBJ2-3
cdr3_nt: TGTGCCAGCAGCCCAACTGGCACAGATACGCAGTATTTT
cdr3_aa: CASSPTGTDTQYF

d_call: TRBD1
clone_size: -
v_call: TRBV2
j_call: TRBJ1-5
cdr3_nt: TGTGCCAGCAGCCCGGGACAGGGGGATCAGCCCCAGCATTTT
cdr3_aa: CASSPGQGDQPQHF

d_call: TRBD1
clone_size: -
v_call: TRBV5-4
j_call: TRBJ2-2
cdr3_nt: TGTGCCAGCAGCCTCGGGACAGGGACCGGGGAGCTGTTTTTT
cdr3_aa: CASSLGTGTGELFF

d_call: TRBD2
clone_size: -
v_call: TRBV6-5
j_call: TRBJ2-3
cdr3_nt: TGTGCCAGCAGTTACCAGGCGGGAGGGCCAGATACGCAGTATTTT
cdr3_aa: CASSYQAGGPDTQYF

d_call: -
clone_size: -
v_call: TRBV5-4
j_call: TRBJ1-2
cdr3_nt: TGTGCCAGCAGCCGGGAATCGACCTATGGCTACACCTTC
cdr3_aa: CASSRESTYGYTF

d_call: TRBD2
clone_size: few
v_call: TRBV14
j_call: TRBJ2-1
cdr3_nt: TGTGCCAGCAGCCAAATCAGTTGGAGACTAGCGAACAATGAGCAGTTCTTC
cdr3_aa: CASSQISWRLANNEQFF

d_call: TRBD1
clone_size: -
v_call: TRBV18
j_call: TRBJ2-7
cdr3_nt: TGTGCCAGCTCACCACGCGCCGGGACAGGGGCCTACGAGCAGTACTTC
cdr3_aa: CASSPRAGTGAYEQYF

d_call: TRBD1
clone_size: -
v_call: TRBV7-2
j_call: TRBJ1-1
cdr3_nt: TGTGCCAGCAGCTTAGCGCCACAGGGGTACACTGAAGCTTTCTTT
cdr3_aa: CASSLAPQGYTEAFF

d_call: -
clone_size: once
v_call: TRBV7-2
j_call: TRBJ2-7
cdr3_nt: TGTGCCAGCAGCACAAACCCCTCCCCGGGACAAGCCTACGAGCAGTACTTC
cdr3_aa: CASSTNPSPGQAYEQYF

d_call: -
clone_size: -
v_call: TRBV6-6
j_call: TRBJ1-3
cdr3_nt: TGTGCCAGCAGTTACGGAGGAATCTCTGGAAACACCATATATTTT
cdr3_aa: CASSYGGISGNTIYF

d_call: -
clone_size: -
v_call: TRBV9
j_call: TRBJ1-4
cdr3_nt: TGTGCCAGCAGCGTAGCTTCAGGGTTGTGGGAAAAACTGTTTTTT
cdr3_aa: CASSVASGLWEKLFF

d_call: -
clone_size: -
v_call: TRBV6-4
j_call: TRBJ2-1
cdr3_nt: TGTGCCAGCAGTGATCACGAGCGGTCCCCTTACAATGAGCAGTTCTTC
cdr3_aa: CASSDHERSPYNEQFF

d_call: -
clone_size: once
v_call: TRBV27
j_call: TRBJ1-1
cdr3_nt: TGTGCCAGCAGTTCATTCAGGGGTTCTGAAGCTTTCTTT
cdr3_aa: CASSSFRGSEAFF

d_call: -
clone_size: -
v_call: TRBV12-5
j_call: TRBJ2-3
cdr3_nt: TGTGCTAGTGGACTGTCCAATACGCAGTATTTT
cdr3_aa: CASGLSNTQYF

d_call: -
clone_size: -
v_call: TRBV7-3
j_call: TRBJ1-5
cdr3_nt: TGTGCCAGCAGCTACAGGGTAAGCAATCAGCCCCAGCATTTT
cdr3_aa: CASSYRVSNQPQHF

d_call: -
clone_size: -
v_call: TRBV2
j_call: TRBJ1-1
cdr3_nt: TGTGCCAGCAGTGAAGACAGGGCGACTGAAGCTTTCTTT
cdr3_aa: CASSEDRATEAFF

d_call: TRBD1
clone_size: -
v_call: TRBV25-1
j_call: TRBJ2-1
cdr3_nt: TGTGCCAGCAGCCCGGGACAGGGAATGAGGGATGAGCAGTTCTTC
cdr3_aa: CASSPGQGMRDEQFF

d_call: -
clone_size: -
v_call: TRBV3-1/TRBV3-2
j_call: TRBJ1-1
cdr3_nt: TGTGCCAGCAGTGGGGGCGTCCACACTGAAGCTTTCTTT
cdr3_aa: CASSGGVHTEAFF